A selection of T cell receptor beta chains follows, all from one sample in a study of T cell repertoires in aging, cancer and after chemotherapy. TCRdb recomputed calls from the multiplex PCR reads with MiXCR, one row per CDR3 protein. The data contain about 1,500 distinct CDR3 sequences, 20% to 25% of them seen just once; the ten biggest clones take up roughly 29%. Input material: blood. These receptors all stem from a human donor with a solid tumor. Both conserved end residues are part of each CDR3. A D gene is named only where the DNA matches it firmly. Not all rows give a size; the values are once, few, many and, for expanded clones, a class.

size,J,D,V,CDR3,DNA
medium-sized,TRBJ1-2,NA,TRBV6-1,CASSEALNTFNYGYTF,TGTGCCAGCAGTGAAGCGCTTAACACTTTCAACTATGGCTACACCTTC
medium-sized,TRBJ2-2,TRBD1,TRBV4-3,CASSQFGQGTGELFF,TGCGCCAGCAGCCAGTTCGGACAGGGAACCGGGGAGCTGTTTTTT
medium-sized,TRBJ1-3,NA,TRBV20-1,CSAPGLTGNTIYF,TGCAGTGCTCCAGGGCTAACTGGAAACACCATATATTTT
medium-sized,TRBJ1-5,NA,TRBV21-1,CASSTGQGPRGPQHF,TGTGCCAGCAGCACCGGACAGGGACCTAGGGGGCCCCAGCATTTT
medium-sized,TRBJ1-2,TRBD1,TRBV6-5,CASSYSGTGGYTF,TGTGCCAGCAGTTACTCGGGGACAGGGGGCTACACCTTC
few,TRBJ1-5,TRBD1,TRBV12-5,CASGLYNGGQLSRLNQPQHF,TGTGCTAGTGGTTTGTACAACGGGGGACAGCTCTCTCGACTCAATCAGCCCCAGCATTTT
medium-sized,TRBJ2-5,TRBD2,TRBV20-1,CSADLLAVQETQYF,TGCAGTGCCGATCTACTAGCGGTCCAAGAGACCCAGTACTTC
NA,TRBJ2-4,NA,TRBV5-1,CASSLVVSGGGNIQYF,TGCGCCAGCAGCTTGGTAGTGTCAGGAGGCGGAAACATTCAGTACTTC
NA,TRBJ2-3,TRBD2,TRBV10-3,CATWGGGGVADTQYF,TGTGCCACTTGGGGTGGCGGGGGGGTAGCAGATACGCAGTATTTT
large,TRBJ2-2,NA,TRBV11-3,CASSLAMDTGELFF,TGTGCCAGCAGCTTAGCAATGGACACCGGGGAGCTGTTTTTT
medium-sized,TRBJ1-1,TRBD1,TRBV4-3,CASRQGQRNTEAFF,TGCGCCAGCAGGCAGGGACAGCGGAACACTGAAGCTTTCTTT
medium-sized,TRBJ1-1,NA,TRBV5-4,CASSSTVNTEAFF,TGTGCCAGCAGCTCGACAGTGAACACTGAAGCTTTCTTT
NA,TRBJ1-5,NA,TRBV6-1,CASSGGWGGGLVAQHF,TGTGCCAGCAGTGGGGGCTGGGGGGGGGGCCTCGTGGCCCAGCATTTT
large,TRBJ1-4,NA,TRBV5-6,CASSSGQSNEKLFF,TGTGCCAGCAGCTCGGGGCAGTCGAATGAAAAACTGTTTTTT
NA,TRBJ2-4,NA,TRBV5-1,CASSLVVSGGENIQYF,TGCGCCAGCAGCTTGGTAGTGTCAGGAGGCGAAAACATTCAGTACTTC
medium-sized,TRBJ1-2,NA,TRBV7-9,CASSDRGADYGYTF,TGTGCCAGCAGCGACCGGGGGGCCGACTATGGCTACACCTTC
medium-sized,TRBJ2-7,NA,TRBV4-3,CASSQEVTGEQYF,TGCGCCAGCAGCCAAGAAGTCACAGGCGAGCAGTACTTC
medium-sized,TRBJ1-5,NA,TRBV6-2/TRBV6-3,CASSYREGFQPQHF,TGTGCCAGCAGTTACCGCGAAGGGTTTCAGCCCCAGCATTTT
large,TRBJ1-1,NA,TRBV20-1,CSAPDVVDTEAFF,TGCAGTGCCCCTGATGTTGTGGACACTGAAGCTTTCTTT
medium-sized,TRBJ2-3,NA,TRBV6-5,CASSYSGRFGTDTQYF,TGTGCCAGCAGTTACTCCGGGCGGTTTGGCACAGATACGCAGTATTTT
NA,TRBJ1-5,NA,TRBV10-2,CASSGLDGNQPQHF,TGCGCCAGTTCGGGGTTGGACGGCAATCAGCCCCAGCATTTT
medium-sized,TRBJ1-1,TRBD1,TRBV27,CASRIRGQGGAEAFF,TGTGCCAGCAGGATACGGGGACAGGGGGGCGCTGAAGCTTTCTTT
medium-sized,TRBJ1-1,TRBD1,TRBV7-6,CASSPRTGGFEAFF,TGTGCCAGCAGCCCGAGGACAGGGGGATTTGAAGCTTTCTTT
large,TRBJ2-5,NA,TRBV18,CASSPASPQETQYF,TGTGCCAGCTCACCAGCGTCCCCCCAAGAGACCCAGTACTTC
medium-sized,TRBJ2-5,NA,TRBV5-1,CASSPGGREVETQYF,TGCGCCAGCAGCCCGGGGGGCAGGGAAGTAGAGACCCAGTACTTC
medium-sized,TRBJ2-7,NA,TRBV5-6,CASSLEAAVEQYF,TGTGCCAGCAGCTTGGAGGCAGCCGTAGAGCAGTACTTC
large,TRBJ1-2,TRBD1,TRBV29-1,CSVDWDREPPNYGYTF,TGCAGCGTTGATTGGGACAGGGAACCTCCTAACTATGGCTACACCTTC
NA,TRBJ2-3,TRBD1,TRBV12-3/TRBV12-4,CASSSYGQAGEHTQYF,TGTGCCAGCAGCAGTTATGGACAGGCCGGGGAGCATACGCAGTATTTT
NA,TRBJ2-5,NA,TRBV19,CASSMTTQETQYF,TGTGCCAGTAGTATGACTACCCAAGAGACCCAGTACTTC
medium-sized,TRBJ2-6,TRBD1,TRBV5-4,CASSRAGTGPSGANVLTF,TGTGCCAGCAGCAGAGCCGGGACAGGGCCCTCTGGGGCCAACGTCCTGACTTTC
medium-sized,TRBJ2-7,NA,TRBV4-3,CASSQGGAASYEQYF,TGCGCCAGCAGCCAAGGGGGGGCGGCTTCCTACGAGCAGTACTTC
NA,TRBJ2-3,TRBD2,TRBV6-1,CASRGGGGGVADTQYF,TGTGCCAGCAGAGGGGGTGGCGGGGGGGTAGCAGATACGCAGTATTTT
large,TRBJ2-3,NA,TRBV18,CASSPGPGTSTDTQYF,TGTGCCAGCTCACCAGGCCCTGGGACTAGCACAGATACGCAGTATTTT
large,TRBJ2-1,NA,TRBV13,CASSLGARQKKQFF,TGTGCCAGCAGCTTAGGAGCAAGACAGAAGAAGCAGTTCTTC
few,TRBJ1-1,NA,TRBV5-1,CASSLGGGQNTEAFF,TGCGCCAGCAGCTTGGGGGGGGGCCAGAACACTGAAGCTTTCTTT
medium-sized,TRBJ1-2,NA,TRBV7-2,CASSFDRSLYYGYTF,TGTGCCAGCAGTTTTGACAGGTCCCTCTACTATGGCTACACCTTC
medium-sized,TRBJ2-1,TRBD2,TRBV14,CASSQMSGAFNEQFF,TGTGCCAGCAGCCAAATGAGCGGGGCCTTCAATGAGCAGTTCTTC